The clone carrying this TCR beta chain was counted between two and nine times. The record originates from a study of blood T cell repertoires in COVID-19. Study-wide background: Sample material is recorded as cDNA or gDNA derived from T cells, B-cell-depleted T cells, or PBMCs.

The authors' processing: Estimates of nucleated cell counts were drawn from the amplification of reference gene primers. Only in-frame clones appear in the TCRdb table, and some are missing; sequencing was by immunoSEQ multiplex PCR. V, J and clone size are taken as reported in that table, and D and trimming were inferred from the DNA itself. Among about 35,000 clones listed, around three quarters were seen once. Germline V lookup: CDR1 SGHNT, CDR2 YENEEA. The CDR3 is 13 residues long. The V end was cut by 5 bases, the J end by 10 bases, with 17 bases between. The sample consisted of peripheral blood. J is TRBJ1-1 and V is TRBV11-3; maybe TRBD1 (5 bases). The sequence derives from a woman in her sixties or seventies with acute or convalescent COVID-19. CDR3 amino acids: CASSRDPGDVAFF. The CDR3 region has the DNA TGTGCCAGCAGCCGAGACCCGGGGGATGTAGCTTTCTTT.